The following is a TCR beta chain sequence with its context. Its matching antigen is unknown. The record originates from a study of CD8 T cells in ankylosing spondylitis. One entry per CDR3 protein, called by TCRdb with MiXCR from the 5' RACE reads. The data show 250,000 to 350,000 distinct CDR3 sequences, with 15% to 25% seen just once and 7.8% held by the top ten. V was pared by 0 bases and J by 2 bases, with 6 bases of the junction left unmatched. Germline V gives CDR1 DFQATT, CDR2 SNEGSKA (reference sequence). CDR3 length: 15 residues. Study-wide results and limits: Disease-linked clones reportedly showed significant enrichment in matched ankylosing spondylitis synovial fluid.

This clonotype was obtained from a male donor with ankylosing spondylitis or in good health (not recorded which). The source material was blood, either unsorted or a sorted T cell fraction (not recorded which). This chain connects TRBV20-1 to TRBJ1-2; 7 nucleotides align to TRBD1. In nucleotides, the CDR3 is TGCAGTGCTAGAGATGGGGCAGGGGGAAACTATGGCTACACCTTC. Protein sequence: CSARDGAGGNYGYTF.